Here is one T cell receptor beta chain with its context. The sample is drawn from a study of siplizumab effects on memory and regulatory T cells. The CDR3 loop spans 14 amino acids. CDR1 is MNHEY and CDR2 is SMNVEV in the germline V gene (reference sequence). V lost 2 bases and J lost 2, with 8 bases in between. Profiled with immunoSEQ multiplex PCR; TCRdb holds only in-frame clones, not every one. Of approximately 100,000 clones in the sample, about 91% are singletons; the top ten hold roughly 2.8%. Sequenced sample: CD4+ T cells sorted from blood. The chain uses TRBV27 and TRBJ2-3; D is uncertain. The TCR sequence derives from a human donor in good health. Some clones in this sample may be carry-over from other donors' samples. The CDR3 is CASSLAWATDTQYF. The CDR3 DNA sequence: TGTGCCAGCAGTTTAGCCTGGGCCACAGATACGCAGTATTTT.